This TCR beta chain was recovered during a study of cytomegalovirus exposure and HLA in healthy donors. As for this clone: As yet, its antigen is unknown.

General study findings and limits: Most TCR sequences were uncommon, yet certain public TCRs appeared in many donors.

The method was immunoSEQ multiplex PCR; TCRdb's version includes in-frame clones alone and lacks a portion of them. The sample has some 75,000 clones; about 96% are singletons. J lost 6 bases, V lost 1 base, and 7 bases had no gene match. The germline V gene has CDR1 MNHEY and CDR2 SMNVEV (reference sequence). The CDR3 consists of 15 residues. The chain employs TRBV27 and TRBJ1-1; 8 bases match TRBD1. Sample: PBMCs. This TCR derives from a woman under 30 in good health and CMV-seronegative. CDR3: CASSLYGQGRPEAFF. The CDR3 DNA is TGTGCCAGCAGTTTATATGGACAGGGTCGACCTGAAGCTTTCTTT.